The next 32 T cell receptor beta chains were all read from a single sample in a study of blood T cell repertoires in COVID-19. Clones were read by immunoSEQ multiplex PCR, and TCRdb kept only the in-frame ones, dropping some. Counted here are fewer than 75,000 clones, roughly 82% occurring once; the ten biggest clones make up approximately 39%. The sample consisted of peripheral blood. The receptors were gathered from a human donor in a cohort sampled during active COVID-19.

This clone was seen just once. J is TRBJ2-4 and V is TRBV19; 13 bases are shared with TRBD2. CDR1 and CDR2 (germline): LNHDA, SQIVND (reference sequence). This CDR3 is built from 16 residues. V lost 9 bases, J lost 4 bases, and 9 bases stayed unmatched. The CDR3 is CASALLAGGQKNIQYF. DNA of the CDR3: TGTGCCAGCGCCCTACTAGCGGGGGGGCAGAAAAACATTCAGTACTTC.

The genes are TRBV30 and TRBJ1-1, with no clear D. V was pared by 4 bases and J by 5 bases, with 14 bases between. Germline CDR1 reads GTSNPN; CDR2 reads SVGIG (reference sequence). CDR3 length equals 13 residues. For the CDR3, the DNA is TGTGCCTGGAATAGGCAGAGAGGTACTGAAGCTTTCTTT. This sequence encodes CAWNRQRGTEAFF.

The DNA for the CDR3 is TGTGCCAGCCACGAATCGACAGGGTATTTACCCCTCCACTTT. As protein: CASHESTGYLPLHF. This chain uses TRBV28 with TRBJ1-6; 7 bases are shared with TRBD1. The CDR3 has 14 residues. J was trimmed by 12 bases and V by 8 bases; bases with no gene match: 13. From germline, CDR1 is MDHEN and CDR2 SYDVKM. The entire variable domain, with the rest obtained from reference TRBV28 and TRBJ1-6, is as follows: DVKVTQSSRYLVKRTGEKVFLECVQDMDHENMFWYRQDPGLGLRLIYFSYDVKMKEKGDIPEGYSVSREKKERFSLILESASTNQTSMYLCASHESTGYLPLHFGNGTRLTVT.

This clone was counted once. The chain combines TRBV25-1 with TRBJ2-5; 10 positions match TRBD1. Germline CDR1 is MGHDK and CDR2 is SYGVNS. With V trimmed by 7 bases and J by 2 bases, 4 bases remained unmatched. This CDR3 comprises 14 residues. The CDR3 DNA is TGTGCCAGCATTAGACAGGGGGCTCAAGAGACCCAGTACTTC. Protein sequence: CASIRQGAQETQYF.

V and J are TRBV5-1 and TRBJ2-3; tentative D call: TRBD1 (7 bases). In germline, CDR1 is SGHRS, CDR2 YFSETQ. V was trimmed by 3 bases and J by 2 bases, leaving 16 bases between them. This CDR3 spans 16 amino acids. Written as DNA, the CDR3 is TGCGCCAGCAGCTCCCGAGACAGGGACTTCACAGATACGCAGTATTTT. Its translation: CASSSRDRDFTDTQYF.

The chain joins TRBV27 to TRBJ2-3, with D tentatively TRBD2 (5 bases). Trimming shortened V by 6 bases and J by 4 bases, and 14 bases separated the two germline ends. CDR3 length: 14 amino acids. The germline gives CDR1 MNHEY, CDR2 SMNVEV (reference sequence). CDR3 DNA sequence: TGTGCCAGCAGCCCCCGCCGGGGAGCAGATACGCAGTATTTT. It codes for CASSPRRGADTQYF.

This clone showed up just once. The rearrangement joins TRBV28 to TRBJ2-2; possibly TRBD2 for D (6 bases). The CDR3 length is 17 residues. Germline-derived CDR1 and CDR2 are MDHEN and SYDVKM. The V gene lost 2 bases and the J gene lost 1 base, with 14 bases spanning the gap. This chain's CDR3 is CASSLAGRHQNTGELFF. For the CDR3, the DNA is TGTGCCAGCAGTTTAGCGGGGCGACACCAGAACACCGGGGAGCTGTTTTTT. The whole variable domain, remainder taken from reference TRBV28 and TRBJ2-2, is DVKVTQSSRYLVKRTGEKVFLECVQDMDHENMFWYRQDPGLGLRLIYFSYDVKMKEKGDIPEGYSVSREKKERFSLILESASTNQTSMYLCASSLAGRHQNTGELFFGEGSRLTVL.

The rearrangement uses TRBV3-1 (or the pseudogene TRBV3-2) and TRBJ1-4; 7 bases align to TRBD1. The V segment lost 4 bases and the J segment 7 bases; nucleotides outside the gene matches: 6. From germline, CDR1 is LGHDT and CDR2 YNNKEL (reference sequence). The CDR3 extends over 14 amino acids. CDR3 nucleotides: TGTGCCAGCAGCCTCAGGGGGACCGGTGAAAAACTGTTTTTT. It yields the protein CASSLRGTGEKLFF.

V is TRBV5-6 and J is TRBJ2-7, with D tentatively TRBD2 (7 bases). The CDR3 spans 13 residues. Germline V gene sequence: CDR1 SGHDT, CDR2 YYEEEE. The V end was cut by 1 base, the J end by 5 bases, with 10 bases between. CDR3 amino acids: CASSLRRGHEQYF. CDR3 coding DNA: TGTGCCAGCAGCTTGCGGCGGGGGCACGAGCAGTACTTC.

This clone was seen a few times. The chain combines TRBV18 with TRBJ2-7, with 8 bases lining up with TRBD1. The CDR3 runs to 12 residues. The ends lost 5 bases at V and 6 bases at J; junction bases unmatched: 3. Looked up from germline, CDR1 is KGHSH and CDR2 is LQKENI. CDR3 DNA sequence: TGTGCCAGCTCAACGGACAGGGTCGAGCAGTACTTC. Translated, it gives CASSTDRVEQYF.

This chain uses TRBV18 with TRBJ2-3, with 9 bases lining up with TRBD2. This CDR3 is 16 amino acids long. With V trimmed by 0 bases and J by 7 bases, 8 bases remained unmatched. From germline, CDR1 is KGHSH and CDR2 LQKENI. CDR3 nucleotide sequence: TGTGCCAGCTCACCACCGTTGGCGGGGGGGCCGAATACGCAGTATTTT. Its translation: CASSPPLAGGPNTQYF.

CDR3 in amino acids: CASSLFGGLSYNEQFF. Here the CDR3 DNA reads TGTGCCAGCAGCTTGTTCGGGGGGCTCTCCTACAATGAGCAGTTCTTC. This chain connects TRBV5-4 to TRBJ2-1; weak D call: TRBD2 (7 bases). This CDR3 comprises 16 residues. V dropped 1 base and J dropped 0 bases, with 11 bases sitting between them. Germline V gene data show CDR1 as SGHNT and CDR2 as YYREEE (reference sequence).

The rearrangement links TRBV21-1 to TRBJ1-5; the table assigns TRBD1, which was not confirmed against the DNA. TRBV21-1 is a listed pseudogene. This CDR3 is built from 16 residues. CDR3 loop: CASSKLRHKSNQPQHF. CDR3 in DNA: TGTGCCAGCAGCAAATTACGCCACAAAAGCAATCAGCCCCAGCATTTT.

V usage is TRBV30 and J usage is TRBJ2-7, with 9 bases matching TRBD1. The CDR3 covers 14 residues. J lost 1 base, V lost 5 bases, and 6 bases had no gene match. Germline V gene sequence: CDR1 GTSNPN, CDR2 SVGIG (reference sequence). CDR3 amino acids: CAWRQGVVSYEQYF. For the CDR3, the DNA is TGTGCCTGGCGACAGGGGGTAGTATCCTACGAGCAGTACTTC.

The J gene is TRBJ1-2, the V gene TRBV5-1, with 9 nucleotides matching TRBD1. The germline V gene has CDR1 SGHRS and CDR2 YFSETQ. This CDR3 spans 14 amino acids. Trimming took 3 bases from V and 8 from J; bases not matched to a gene: 8. CDR3 sequence: CASSSGTGKVGYTF. CDR3 bases: TGCGCCAGCAGCTCCGGGACAGGGAAGGTCGGCTACACCTTC. The variable domain in full, with the rest retrieved from reference TRBV5-1 and TRBJ1-2, is KAGVTQTPRYLIKTRGQQVTLSCSPISGHRSVSWYQQTPGQGLQFLFEYFSETQRNKGNFPGRFSGRQFSNSRSEMNVSTLELGDSALYLCASSSGTGKVGYTFGSGTRLTVV.

The V call is TRBV2, the J call TRBJ1-2; D unresolved. The length of the CDR3 is 12 residues. Trimming removed 4 bases from V and 1 base from J, with 4 bases in between. Germline V lookup: CDR1 SNHLY, CDR2 FYNNEI. CDR3 protein: CASSAVNYGYTF. The CDR3 DNA sequence: TGTGCCAGCAGTGCGGTTAACTATGGCTACACCTTC.

The CDR3 nucleotides are TGTGCCAGCAATCTCGGACAGGGACGTGGCTACACCTTC. Its translation is CASNLGQGRGYTF. This chain links TRBV6-6 with TRBJ1-2; TRBD1 matches 8 bases. The CDR3 runs 13 residues. Germline lookup yields CDR1 MNHNY and CDR2 SVGAGI (reference sequence). Trimming removed 7 bases from V and 7 bases from J; junction bases left unmatched: 8.

This rearrangement joins TRBV7-2 to TRBJ2-4; 9 nucleotides match TRBD2. Germline V gene data show CDR1 as SGHTA and CDR2 as FQGNSA. This CDR3 has 19 amino acids. V lost 1 base, J lost 0 bases, and 10 bases stayed unmatched. The CDR3 nucleotides read TGTGCCAGCAGCTTAGGGGCGCGGGGGGGGACCTTAGCCAAAAACATTCAGTACTTC. As protein: CASSLGARGGTLAKNIQYF.

The chain has TRBV28 and TRBJ2-1; D perhaps matches TRBD2 (6 bases). Germline V gene sequence: CDR1 MDHEN, CDR2 SYDVKM. V was pared by 6 bases and J by 0 bases, with 18 bases between. The CDR3 extends over 17 amino acids. CDR3 nucleotide sequence: TGTGCCAGCAGAAACCCCCGGGACTCCGGCTCCTACAATGAGCAGTTCTTC. This codes for CASRNPRDSGSYNEQFF.

The rearrangement joins TRBV5-1 to TRBJ1-2; 10 bases align to TRBD1. The germline gives CDR1 SGHRS, CDR2 YFSETQ. J lost 8 bases, V lost 2 bases, and 6 bases had no gene match. The CDR3 sequence is 14 residues long. The CDR3 nucleotides read TGCGCCAGCAGCTTTCGACAGGGGGCGGACGGCTACACCTTC. Translating gives CASSFRQGADGYTF.

This chain links TRBV28 with TRBJ2-5; 7 nucleotides match TRBD2. The CDR3 totals 12 residues. V lost 6 bases to trimming and J lost 4 bases; unmatched junction nucleotides: 2. Germline CDR1 MDHEN, CDR2 SYDVKM. The CDR3 DNA sequence: TGTGCCAGCAGGTCGGGGGGAGAGACCCAGTACTTC. It specifies CASRSGGETQYF. Full variable domain (outside the CDR3, taken from reference TRBV28 and TRBJ2-5): DVKVTQSSRYLVKRTGEKVFLECVQDMDHENMFWYRQDPGLGLRLIYFSYDVKMKEKGDIPEGYSVSREKKERFSLILESASTNQTSMYLCASRSGGETQYFGPGTRLLVL.

The chain joins TRBV19 to TRBJ2-2; 7 bases align to TRBD2. J lost 3 bases, V lost 6 bases, and 10 bases had no gene match. This CDR3 contains 16 residues. From germline, CDR1 is LNHDA and CDR2 SQIVND (reference sequence). CDR3 sequence reads: CASRSTWGRDTGELFF. Written as DNA, the CDR3 is TGTGCCAGTAGATCCACCTGGGGGAGGGACACCGGGGAGCTGTTTTTT.

In regard to this clone: The same CDR3 is also encoded by other DNA sequences in this sample. The J gene is TRBJ2-2, the V gene TRBV11-2; maybe TRBD2 (5 bases). The CDR3 has 16 residues. The germline CDR1 and CDR2 sequences are SGHAT and FQNNGV. V was cut by 4 bases and J by 0 bases, with 12 bases left in between. The DNA of the CDR3 is TGTGCCAGCAGCTCACAGACGGGGTCGAACACCGGGGAGCTGTTTTTT. As protein: CASSSQTGSNTGELFF.

V gene TRBV30 combines with J gene TRBJ2-7, with 8 bases aligning to TRBD1. Germline values: CDR1 GTSNPN, CDR2 SVGIG (reference sequence). The CDR3 loop spans 14 amino acids. J gave up 2 bases and V 8 bases, and 11 bases lay outside the gene matches. CDR3 loop: CAGILGQVPYEQYF. As DNA, the CDR3 is TGTGCCGGCATCCTGGGACAGGTCCCCTACGAGCAGTACTTC. Filled out from reference TRBV30 and TRBJ2-7, the complete variable domain reads SQTIHQWPATLVQPVGSPLSLECTVEGTSNPNLYWYRQAAGRGLQLLFYSVGIGQISSEVPQNLSASRPQDRQFILSSKKLLLSDSGFYLCAGILGQVPYEQYFGPGTRLTVT.

V and J are TRBV5-5 and TRBJ2-5; 9 bases agree with TRBD2. This CDR3 is 16 amino acids long. J was trimmed by 4 bases and V by 2 bases; bases with no gene match: 9. Germline V gene lookup returns CDR1 SGHKS and CDR2 YYEKEE (reference sequence). CDR3 in amino acids: CASSFLGLAIGETQYF. CDR3 sequence (DNA): TGTGCCAGCAGCTTCCTAGGACTAGCGATAGGAGAGACCCAGTACTTC.

The J gene is TRBJ2-1, the V gene TRBV5-1; TRBD2 is a possible D gene (6 bases). CDR1 and CDR2 from the germline V gene are SGHRS and YFSETQ. The V gene lost 0 bases and the J gene lost 8 bases, with 21 bases spanning the gap. The CDR3 is 17 amino acids. The CDR3 DNA reads as TGCGCCAGCAGCTTGGCCGCGGGGCCCTACCCCTCGGATGAGCAGTTCTTC. Residues: CASSLAAGPYPSDEQFF.

V and J are TRBV7-2 and TRBJ2-3; TRBD2 matches 10 bases. V gave up 5 bases and J gave up 6 bases; unmatched junction bases: 11. The length of the CDR3 is 16 residues. Germline assignment: CDR1 SGHTA and CDR2 FQGNSA. The CDR3: CASSRSPSGGEDTQYF. The DNA for the CDR3 is TGTGCCAGCAGCCGCTCTCCTAGCGGGGGAGAGGATACGCAGTATTTT.

For this clone: One end of the junction fails to match germline, which may point to a read error. The chain carries TRBV7-2 and TRBJ2-7; a possible D gene is TRBD2 (5 bases). Germline V gene sequence: CDR1 SGHTA, CDR2 FQGNSA. The CDR3 extends over 14 amino acids. This chain's CDR3 is CASSLAPHSYEQYF. In DNA, the CDR3 is TGTGCCAGCAGCCTAGCCCCACACTCCTACGAGCAGTACTTC.

This sequence joins TRBV5-4 and TRBJ2-1; D may be TRBD1 (7 bases). CDR1 is SGHNT, CDR2 YYREEE, per germline (reference sequence). V gave up 1 base and J gave up 3 bases, with 11 bases separating them. This CDR3 has 15 amino acids. The CDR3 DNA reads as TGTGCCAGCAGCTTGCCCCAGGGGGGCTACAATGAGCAGTTCTTC. Residues: CASSLPQGGYNEQFF.

The chain employs TRBV10-3 and TRBJ2-5; TRBD1 matches at 9 bases. V lost 6 bases, J lost 3 bases, and 5 bases stayed unmatched. Germline CDR1 is ENHRY and CDR2 is SYGVKD. This CDR3 spans 14 amino acids. The CDR3 DNA reads as TGTGCCATCAGGCCGGGACAGGGAGAAGAGACCCAGTACTTC. Protein product: CAIRPGQGEETQYF.

This chain connects TRBV2 to TRBJ1-5; no firm D call. This CDR3 is 13 amino acids long. CDR1 SNHLY and CDR2 FYNNEI come from the germline V gene. Between the trimmed V and J ends, which lost 4 bases and 4 bases, there was a span of 8 bases. The CDR3 sequence is CASSGYRNQPQHF. DNA of the CDR3: TGTGCCAGCAGTGGCTACAGAAATCAGCCCCAGCATTTT.

This sequence joins TRBV7-8 and TRBJ2-7; TRBD1 is a possible D gene (6 bases). Trimming cost V 3 bases and J 0 bases, with 12 bases left between them. This CDR3 contains 15 residues. Per germline, CDR1 SGHVS and CDR2 FQNEAQ. The CDR3 sequence is CASSFVMTGSYEQYF. The CDR3 region has the DNA TGTGCCAGCAGCTTTGTGATGACAGGCTCCTACGAGCAGTACTTC.